This T cell receptor beta chain comes out of a study of beta chain features in type 1 diabetes. Study-wide points: PCR might pick shorter templates more often, in the same way for patients and controls. Shorter TCRB CDR3s, moderately but significantly so, were found in Type 1 diabetes patients in all four CD4+ subsets.

Sorting of CD4+ naive, central memory, regulatory and stem cell-like memory cells was performed via CD45RO/CCR7/CD25/CD127/CD95/CD27. Comments on this clone: Its antigen is not known.

Expressed TCRB transcripts were sequenced, since all the RNA that had been isolated was reverse transcribed. Naive, central memory and regulatory T cell samples came to a mean of approximately 3.57 million reads. This table comes from immunoSEQ multiplex PCR, and its TCRdb copy is limited to in-frame clones, with some not included. The table shows more than 550,000 clones, with over 12% occurring only once. CDR1 is LGHNA, CDR2 YNFKEQ, per germline. V was clipped by 3 bases and J by 0 bases, with 2 bases between them. The CDR3 extends over 13 amino acids. Sequenced input: naive CD4+ T cells from blood. V gene TRBV4-2 combines with J gene TRBJ1-4; D gene uncertain. The sequence was obtained from a man aged 18 to 29 with type 1 diabetes. The CDR3 nucleotides read TGTGCCAGCAGCCACCCAACTAATGAAAAACTGTTTTTT. Translating gives CASSHPTNEKLFF.